A selection of T cell receptor beta chains follows, all from one sample in a study of cytomegalovirus exposure and HLA in healthy donors. Repertoires were generated with immunoSEQ multiplex PCR, while TCRdb's copy carries only in-frame clones and drops some. The data show 100,000 or so clones, 69% seen once. The sequencing input was PBMCs. These receptors all stem from a man younger than 40 in good health and CMV-seronegative. Both conserved end residues are part of each CDR3. The order of the fields is clone size, J gene, D gene, V gene, CDR3 protein, CDR3 DNA. D genes are given only for firm matches. Expanded clones are given a class, and other clones once, few, many or no size at all.

- | TRBJ1-1 | - | TRBV5-6 | CASSLVAGEAFF | TGTGCCAGCAGCTTGGTGGCAGGTGAAGCTTTCTTT
- | TRBJ2-7 | TRBD1 | TRBV29-1 | CSVSTGQGSYEQYF | TGCAGCGTTTCGACGGGACAGGGGTCCTACGAGCAGTACTTC
- | TRBJ1-1 | TRBD1 | TRBV7-8 | CASSWVRDREGTEAFF | TGTGCCAGCAGCTGGGTCCGGGACAGGGAGGGGACTGAAGCTTTCTTT
- | TRBJ2-5 | - | TRBV12-5 | CASVPLDGETQYF | TGTGCTAGTGTGCCCCTAGACGGAGAGACCCAGTACTTC
- | TRBJ1-1 | TRBD1 | TRBV29-1 | CSVYPGTANAEAFF | TGCAGCGTTTATCCTGGGACAGCAAACGCTGAAGCTTTCTTT
- | TRBJ2-3 | TRBD2 | TRBV4-3 | CASSQVEGGLAGPDTQYF | TGCGCCAGCAGCCAGGTGGAGGGGGGACTAGCGGGACCAGATACGCAGTATTTT
medium-sized | TRBJ2-7 | - | TRBV5-5 | CASSVGVRSGYEQYF | TGTGCCAGCAGCGTGGGTGTGAGGAGTGGGTACGAGCAGTACTTC
- | TRBJ2-7 | TRBD2 | TRBV6-6 | CASSLLAGASYEQYF | TGTGCCAGCAGCCTTCTAGCGGGAGCCTCCTACGAGCAGTACTTC
- | TRBJ2-7 | TRBD2 | TRBV5-4 | CASSTGTSGPYEQYF | TGTGCCAGCAGCACAGGGACTAGCGGTCCCTACGAGCAGTACTTC
few | TRBJ1-6 | - | TRBV27 | CASSQDRIESSPLHF | TGTGCCAGCAGTCAAGACAGGATCGAGTCTTCACCCCTCCACTTT
- | TRBJ2-7 | - | TRBV7-2 | CASSSRGYEQYF | TGTGCCAGCAGCTCCAGGGGCTACGAGCAGTACTTC
- | TRBJ1-5 | TRBD1 | TRBV19 | CASSIDPGTGNQPQHF | TGTGCCAGTAGTATAGATCCCGGGACAGGCAATCAGCCCCAGCATTTT
- | TRBJ1-5 | - | TRBV10-2 | CASSDFGGGNQPQHF | TGCGCCAGCAGTGATTTCGGGGGAGGGAATCAGCCCCAGCATTTT
- | TRBJ1-3 | - | TRBV11-2 | CASSPSIRGLNPGNTIYF | TGTGCCAGCAGCCCCTCAATTCGGGGGTTGAACCCTGGAAACACCATATATTTT